The T cell receptor (beta chain) described here comes from a study of T cells in localized non-small cell lung cancer. The study, taken as a whole, reports: Greater T cell density in blood accompanied longer overall survival. Highest T cell clonality was seen in uninvolved adjacent lung, surpassing that measured in tumor. Sequence data derive from only one tumor region, so heterogeneity remains possible. The study detected a median approximately 57 of the top 100 tumor clones in adjacent lung.

A note on this clone: The antigen is undetermined.

V trimming: 3 bases; J trimming: 5 bases; junction bases outside the gene matches: 12. Germline CDR1 is GTSNPN and CDR2 is SVGIG (reference sequence). The length of the CDR3 is 15 residues. Clones were sequenced by immunoSEQ multiplex PCR, and TCRdb holds only the in-frame ones, with some missing. The sample has about 64,000 clones; approximately 80% are singletons. Source: PBMCs, taken before any cancer treatment. The sequence was collected from a man between 40 and 75 years old with stage II lung adenocarcinoma. The chain uses TRBV30 and TRBJ1-2, with 7 positions matching TRBD1. CDR3 nucleotide sequence: TGTGCCTGGAGGCTAACCGGGACAGTAACTTATGGCTACACCTTC. Amino acid sequence: CAWRLTGTVTYGYTF.